Below are 15 T cell receptor beta chains sequenced from a single sample in a study of CD8 T cells in Susac syndrome. With random hexamers, roughly 0.45 to 1 ug RNA was reverse transcribed. MiXCR, applied by TCRdb to the immunoSEQ multiplex PCR reads, yields one record per CDR3 protein. The repertoire holds 80,000 to 90,000 distinct CDR3 sequences, with just under 95% as singletons. The specimen sequenced was CD8+ T cells from PBMCs. The receptors here all came from a human donor in good health.

This clonotype was observed a single time. The V and J genes are TRBV9 and TRBJ2-7; TRBD2 matches at 7 bases. CDR3 length: 13 residues. V lost 7 bases, J lost 5 bases, and 9 bases stayed unmatched. The germline CDR1 and CDR2 sequences are SGDLS and YYNGEE. CDR3 coding DNA: TGTGCCAGCGTGGGGAGGGAGGGAGACGAGCAGTACTTC. As protein: CASVGREGDEQYF.

This clonotype has a single count. The chain employs TRBV6-1 and TRBJ2-3, with 9 positions matching TRBD2. The junction had 4 bases not matched to a gene; V was cut back by 4 bases and J by 5 bases. Germline V gene sequence: CDR1 MNHNS, CDR2 SASEGT. This CDR3 is 14 amino acids long. CDR3 bases: TGTGCCAGCAGTGGCGGGGGGGAACGAGATACGCAGTATTTT. This sequence encodes CASSGGGERDTQYF.

The chain combines TRBV6-5 with TRBJ2-7, with 9 bases identical to TRBD1. Per germline, CDR1 MNHEY and CDR2 SVGAGI. This CDR3 has 14 amino acids. V lost 6 bases and J lost 0; bases outside the gene matches: 3. The CDR3 coding sequence is TGTGCCAGCAGCCCGGACAGGGGCTCCTACGAGCAGTACTTC. Amino acid sequence: CASSPDRGSYEQYF.

This clonotype occurred once. V and J are TRBV5-8 and TRBJ1-2, with 7 bases matching TRBD1. Trimming took 4 bases from V and 4 from J; bases not matched to a gene: 13. This CDR3 spans 16 amino acids. Germline CDR1 is SGHTS and CDR2 is YDEGEE. The CDR3 nucleotides are TGTGCCAGCAGCCGCGATCACGACAGGGACTCCTATGGCTACACCTTC. Residues: CASSRDHDRDSYGYTF.

The chain combines TRBV3-1 with TRBJ2-3; 11 bases agree with TRBD1. The CDR3 is 16 residues long. With V trimmed by 3 bases and J by 2 bases, 4 bases remained unmatched. CDR1 and CDR2 from the germline V gene are LGHDT and YNNKEL (reference sequence). The CDR3 loop is CASSQRTGGYTDTQYF. The DNA of the CDR3 is TGTGCCAGCAGCCAGAGGACAGGGGGCTACACAGATACGCAGTATTTT.

The chain joins TRBV12-3 or TRBV12-4 to TRBJ2-2; tentative D call: TRBD2 (5 bases). The CDR3 length is 13 residues. Trimming took 3 bases from V and 6 from J, leaving 8 bases between them. CDR3 nucleotide sequence: TGTGCCAGCAGTTTTAGCGCTGCCGGGGAGCTGTTTTTT. This codes for CASSFSAAGELFF.

The chain couples TRBV9 to TRBJ2-3, with D possibly TRBD1 on 6 matching bases. This CDR3 has 14 residues. In germline, CDR1 is SGDLS, CDR2 YYNGEE. V lost 4 bases and J 1 base, leaving 10 bases between the germline ends. The CDR3 region is CASSTGSGTDTQYF. CDR3 sequence (DNA): TGTGCCAGCAGCACAGGGTCGGGCACAGATACGCAGTATTTT.

The table lists this clonotype with a count of one. The chain combines TRBV4-1 with TRBJ1-6; no definite D call. V shed 5 bases and J shed 0 bases, with 8 bases lying between them. In germline, CDR1 is MGHRA, CDR2 YSYEKL. The CDR3 length is 15 residues. The CDR3 is CASSAPSSYNSPLHF. In DNA, the CDR3 is TGCGCCAGCAGCGCACCGAGCTCCTATAATTCACCCCTCCACTTT.

This chain links TRBV27 with TRBJ2-7, with D possibly being TRBD1 or TRBD2 (5 bases each). The V gene lost 3 bases and the J gene lost 0 bases, with 9 bases spanning the gap. The CDR3 is made up of 14 amino acids. Germline V gives CDR1 MNHEY, CDR2 SMNVEV (reference sequence). DNA for the CDR3: TGTGCCAGCAGTTTGGGGGTAAGCTCCTACGAGCAGTACTTC. Protein product: CASSLGVSSYEQYF.

The chain has TRBV7-7 and TRBJ2-2; D possibly corresponds to TRBD1 (6 bases). The CDR3 runs to 14 residues. Germline loops: CDR1 SSHAT, CDR2 FNYEAQ (reference sequence). Trimming removed 8 bases at V and 1 base at J, with 11 bases between. The CDR3 is CASAPGQNTGELFF. CDR3 bases: TGTGCCAGCGCGCCGGGACAGAACACCGGGGAGCTGTTTTTT.

The chain combines TRBV6-6 with TRBJ1-2; D gene uncertain. Germline V gene sequence: CDR1 MNHNY, CDR2 SVGAGI (reference sequence). This CDR3 is built from 11 residues. Trimming stripped 8 bases from V and 5 bases from J, with 9 bases between. CDR3 coding DNA: TGTGCCAGCCTTTTTGGGTATGGCTACACCTTC. This encodes CASLFGYGYTF.

This rearrangement joins TRBV29-1 to TRBJ1-2; D gene uncertain. Trimming shortened V by 6 bases and J by 1 base, and 3 bases separated the two germline ends. This CDR3 contains 10 residues. Germline V CDR1 and CDR2: SQVTM, ANQGSEA. The CDR3 reads CSVSNYGYTF. The CDR3 nucleotides read TGCAGCGTGAGTAACTATGGCTACACCTTC. The whole variable domain, filled in from reference TRBV29-1 and TRBJ1-2, reads SAVISQKPSRDICQRGTSLTIQCQVDSQVTMMFWYRQQPGQSLTLIATANQGSEATYESGFVIDKFPISRPNLTFSTLTVSNMSPEDSSIYLCSVSNYGYTFGSGTRLTVV.

This chain uses TRBV29-1 with TRBJ2-5; 11 nucleotides line up with TRBD1. Looked up from germline, CDR1 is SQVTM and CDR2 is ANQGSEA. The CDR3 runs to 14 residues. V lost 6 bases to trimming and J lost 5 bases; unmatched junction nucleotides: 8. CDR3 sequence (DNA): TGCAGCGTCCGGACAGGGGGCGCGTTCGAGACCCAGTACTTC. Residues: CSVRTGGAFETQYF.

This chain joins TRBV29-1 and TRBJ2-7; 7 bases agree with TRBD1. The CDR3 is made up of 14 amino acids. Trimming at V came to 5 bases and at J to 3 bases, leaving 10 bases not matched to a gene. From germline, CDR1 is SQVTM and CDR2 ANQGSEA. The CDR3 DNA follows: TGCAGCGTTCTCAACCGGGACAGAAACTACGAGCAGTACTTC. Residues: CSVLNRDRNYEQYF.

This chain uses TRBV18 with TRBJ2-2; 10 positions agree with TRBD1. This CDR3 spans 16 amino acids. The germline V gene encodes CDR1 KGHSH and CDR2 LQKENI. Losses at the gene ends were 6 bases for V and 2 bases for J; bases not matched to a gene: 6. The CDR3 DNA reads as TGTGCCAGCTCTTCGGGGACAGGGGTCAACACCGGGGAGCTGTTTTTT. Protein sequence: CASSSGTGVNTGELFF.